Sequencing of this T cell receptor beta chain was carried out in a study of blood T cell repertoires in COVID-19. The table lists this clone with a few counts. The CDR3 totals 14 residues. Germline loops: CDR1 SQVTM, CDR2 ANQGSEA. The V end lost 3 bases, the J end lost 7 bases, and 15 bases lay between the germline ends. Generated by immunoSEQ multiplex PCR, the TCRdb table keeps only in-frame clones and is missing some. The sample includes around 160,000 clones, more than 65% seen only once; the top ten take roughly 11%. This rearrangement joins TRBV29-1 to TRBJ2-2; D might be TRBD2 (6 bases). Sequenced material: PBMCs or T cells enriched from blood (not recorded which). The receptor's source is a man aged 50-59 years who had recovered from COVID-19. The CDR3 here is CSVDPKRGGGELFF. CDR3 nucleotides: TGCAGCGTTGATCCTAAGAGGGGAGGCGGGGAGCTGTTTTTT.